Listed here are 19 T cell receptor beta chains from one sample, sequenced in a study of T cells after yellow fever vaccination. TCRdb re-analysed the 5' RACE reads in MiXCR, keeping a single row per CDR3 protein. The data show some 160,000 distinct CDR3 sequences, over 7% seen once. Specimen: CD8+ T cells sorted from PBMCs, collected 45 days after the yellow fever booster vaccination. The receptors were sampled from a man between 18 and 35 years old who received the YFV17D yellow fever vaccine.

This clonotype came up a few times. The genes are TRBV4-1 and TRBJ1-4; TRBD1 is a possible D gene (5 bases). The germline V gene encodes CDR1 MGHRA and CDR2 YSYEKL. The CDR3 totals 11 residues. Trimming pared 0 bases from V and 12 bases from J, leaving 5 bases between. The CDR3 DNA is TGCGCCAGCAGCCAAGAAGGGGAACTGTTTTTT. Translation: CASSQEGELFF.

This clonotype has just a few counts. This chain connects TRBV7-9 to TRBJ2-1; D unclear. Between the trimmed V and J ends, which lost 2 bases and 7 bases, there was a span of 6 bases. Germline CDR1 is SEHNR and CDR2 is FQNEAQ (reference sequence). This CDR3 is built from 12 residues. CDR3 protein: CASSLSGNEQFF. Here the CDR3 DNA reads TGTGCCAGCAGCTTATCCGGGAATGAGCAGTTCTTC.

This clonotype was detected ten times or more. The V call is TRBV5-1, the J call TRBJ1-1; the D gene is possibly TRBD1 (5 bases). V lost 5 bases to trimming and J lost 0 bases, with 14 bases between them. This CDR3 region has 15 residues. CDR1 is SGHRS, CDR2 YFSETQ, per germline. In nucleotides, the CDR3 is TGCGCCAGCAGTCCTTGGGGGGGAGTGAACACTGAAGCTTTCTTT. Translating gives CASSPWGGVNTEAFF.

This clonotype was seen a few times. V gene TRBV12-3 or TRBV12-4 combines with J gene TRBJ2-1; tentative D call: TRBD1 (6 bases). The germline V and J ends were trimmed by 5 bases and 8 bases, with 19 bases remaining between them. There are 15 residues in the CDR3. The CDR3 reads CASSLRDIRGDEQFF. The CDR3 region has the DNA TGTGCCAGCAGTCTCCGGGACATCCGAGGGGATGAGCAGTTCTTC.

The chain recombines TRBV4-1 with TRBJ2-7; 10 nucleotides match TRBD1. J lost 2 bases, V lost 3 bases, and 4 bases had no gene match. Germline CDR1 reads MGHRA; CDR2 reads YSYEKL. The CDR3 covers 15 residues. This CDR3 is CASSHLGQGAYEQYF. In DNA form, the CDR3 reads TGCGCCAGCAGCCACCTAGGACAGGGGGCCTACGAGCAGTACTTC.

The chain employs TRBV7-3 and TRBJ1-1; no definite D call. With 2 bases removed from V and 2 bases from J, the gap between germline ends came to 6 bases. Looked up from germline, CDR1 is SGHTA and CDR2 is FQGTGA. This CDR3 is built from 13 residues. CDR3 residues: CASSLRLNTEAFF. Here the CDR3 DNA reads TGTGCCAGCAGCTTACGTCTAAACACTGAAGCTTTCTTT.

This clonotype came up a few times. This CDR3 reads CASSYVTSGVSTDTQYF. CDR3 coding DNA: TGTGCCAGCAGTTACGTTACAAGCGGGGTCAGCACAGATACGCAGTATTTT. This chain joins TRBV6-5 and TRBJ2-3; 7 nucleotides align to TRBD2. CDR3 length: 17 residues. After removal of 2 bases from V and 0 bases from J, the junction contained 8 bases not matched to a gene. Germline assignment: CDR1 MNHEY and CDR2 SVGAGI.

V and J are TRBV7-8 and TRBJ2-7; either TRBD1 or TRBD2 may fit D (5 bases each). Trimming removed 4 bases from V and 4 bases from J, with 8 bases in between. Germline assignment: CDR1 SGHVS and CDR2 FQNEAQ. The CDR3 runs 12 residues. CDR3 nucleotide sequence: TGTGCCAGCAGCTCGGGGACGTACGAGCAGTACGTC. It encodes CASSSGTYEQYV.

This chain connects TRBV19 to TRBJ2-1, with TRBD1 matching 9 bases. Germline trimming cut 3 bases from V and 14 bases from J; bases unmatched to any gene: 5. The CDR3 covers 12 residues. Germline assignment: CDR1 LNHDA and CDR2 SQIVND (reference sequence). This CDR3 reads CASSMADRGKFF. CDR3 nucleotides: TGTGCCAGTAGTATGGCGGACAGGGGAAAGTTCTTC.

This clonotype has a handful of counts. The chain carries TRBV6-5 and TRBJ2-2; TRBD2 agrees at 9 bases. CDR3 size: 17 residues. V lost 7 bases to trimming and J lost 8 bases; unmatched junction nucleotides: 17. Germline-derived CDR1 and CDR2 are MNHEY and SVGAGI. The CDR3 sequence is CASTSGLARTVTGELFF. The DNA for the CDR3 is TGTGCCAGCACCTCGGGACTAGCACGGACTGTTACAGGGGAGCTGTTTTTT.

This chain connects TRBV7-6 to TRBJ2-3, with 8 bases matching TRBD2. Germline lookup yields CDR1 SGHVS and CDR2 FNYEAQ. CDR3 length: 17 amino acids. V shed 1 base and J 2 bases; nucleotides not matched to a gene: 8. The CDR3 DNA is TGTGCCAGCAGCTTAGGGATACGGGAGGGGAACACAGATACGCAGTATTTT. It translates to CASSLGIREGNTDTQYF.

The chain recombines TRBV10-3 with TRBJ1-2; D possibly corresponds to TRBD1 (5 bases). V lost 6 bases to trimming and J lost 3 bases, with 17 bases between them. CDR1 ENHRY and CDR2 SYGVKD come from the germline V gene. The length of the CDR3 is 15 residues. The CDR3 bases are TGTGCCATCAGGGATACAGGTCCACCCCACTATGGCTACACCTTC. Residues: CAIRDTGPPHYGYTF.

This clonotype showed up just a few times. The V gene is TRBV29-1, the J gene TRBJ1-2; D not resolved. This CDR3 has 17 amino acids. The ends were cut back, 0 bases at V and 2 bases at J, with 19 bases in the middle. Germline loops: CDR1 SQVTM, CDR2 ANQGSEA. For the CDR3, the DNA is TGCAGCGTTGAAGAGAAACTGTTGCGGGGATGGAACTATGGCTACACCTTC. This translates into CSVEEKLLRGWNYGYTF.

The CDR3 DNA sequence: TGTGCCAGCAGTTTAGGTTCAAGTGGGGATCAGCCCCAGCATTTT. Translated, it gives CASSLGSSGDQPQHF. The chain employs TRBV27 and TRBJ1-5; D not resolved. The CDR3 consists of 15 residues. In germline, CDR1 is MNHEY, CDR2 SMNVEV (reference sequence). Trimming shortened V by 2 bases and J by 5 bases, and 13 bases separated the two germline ends.

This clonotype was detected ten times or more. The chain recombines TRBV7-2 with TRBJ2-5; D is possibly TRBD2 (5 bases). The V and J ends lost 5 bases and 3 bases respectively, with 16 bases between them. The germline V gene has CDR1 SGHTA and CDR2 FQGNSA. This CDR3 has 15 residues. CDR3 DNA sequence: TGTGCCAGCAGCCCCCGCCCGAGAGGGAAAGAGACCCAGTACTTC. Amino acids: CASSPRPRGKETQYF.

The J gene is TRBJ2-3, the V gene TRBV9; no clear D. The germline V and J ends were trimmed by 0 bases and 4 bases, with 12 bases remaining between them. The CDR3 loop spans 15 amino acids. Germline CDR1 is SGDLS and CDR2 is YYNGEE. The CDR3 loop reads CASSVGGIPADTQYF. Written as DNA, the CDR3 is TGTGCCAGCAGCGTAGGAGGTATCCCAGCAGATACGCAGTATTTT.

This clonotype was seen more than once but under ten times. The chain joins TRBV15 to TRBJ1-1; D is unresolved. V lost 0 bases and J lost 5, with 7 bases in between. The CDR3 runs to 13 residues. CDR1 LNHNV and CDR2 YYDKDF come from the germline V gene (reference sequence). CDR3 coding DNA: TGTGCCACCAGCAGAGATGAAGGAACTGAAGCTTTCTTT. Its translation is CATSRDEGTEAFF.

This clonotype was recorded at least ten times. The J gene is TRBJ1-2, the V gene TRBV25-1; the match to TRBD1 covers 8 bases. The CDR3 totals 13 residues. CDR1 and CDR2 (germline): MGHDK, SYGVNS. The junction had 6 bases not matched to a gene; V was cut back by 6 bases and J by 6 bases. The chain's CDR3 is CASSPQGADGYTF. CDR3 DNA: TGTGCCAGCAGCCCGCAGGGGGCTGATGGCTACACCTTC.

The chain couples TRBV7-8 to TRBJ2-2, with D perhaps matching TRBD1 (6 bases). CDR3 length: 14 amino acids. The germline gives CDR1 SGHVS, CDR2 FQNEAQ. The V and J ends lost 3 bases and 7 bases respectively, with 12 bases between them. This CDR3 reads CASSFGAGVGELFF. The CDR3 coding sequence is TGTGCCAGCAGCTTCGGCGCAGGGGTCGGGGAGCTGTTTTTT.